The next 7 T cell receptor beta chains were all read from a single sample in a study of blood T cell repertoires in COVID-19. Repertoires were generated with immunoSEQ multiplex PCR, while TCRdb's copy carries only in-frame clones and drops some. Of around 99,000 clones in the sample, around 89% were seen once. The sequenced material came from peripheral blood. All receptors come from a man aged 45-65 years with active or convalescent COVID-19.

This clone was seen a few times. This chain uses TRBV6-2 or TRBV6-3 with TRBJ2-1; TRBD1 aligns across 8 bases. Per germline, CDR1 MNHEY and CDR2 SVGEGT. The CDR3 has 15 residues. V lost 5 bases, J lost 8 bases, and 11 bases stayed unmatched. The CDR3 sequence: CASSPDRAAFHEQFF. As DNA, the CDR3 is TGTGCCAGCAGTCCGGACAGGGCAGCATTCCATGAGCAGTTCTTC.

The chain joins TRBV2 to TRBJ2-1; D perhaps matches TRBD1 (6 bases). The CDR3 spans 16 residues. The germline gives CDR1 SNHLY, CDR2 FYNNEI. The germline V and J ends were trimmed by 1 base and 7 bases, with 17 bases remaining between them. CDR3 sequence: CASSEGDTLRRNEQFF. The CDR3 DNA sequence: TGTGCCAGCAGTGAAGGGGACACACTGAGGAGGAATGAGCAGTTCTTC.

V and J are TRBV19 and TRBJ1-4; D is possibly TRBD1 (5 bases). With 4 bases removed from V and 8 bases from J, the gap between germline ends came to 17 bases. The CDR3 consists of 15 residues. Germline V CDR1 and CDR2: LNHDA, SQIVND (reference sequence). The CDR3 here is CASSTTDWWGEKLFF. CDR3 DNA: TGTGCCAGTAGTACCACCGACTGGTGGGGCGAAAAACTGTTTTTT.

The chain uses TRBV7-9 and TRBJ2-1, with D maybe TRBD2 (6 bases). The germline V gene encodes CDR1 SEHNR and CDR2 FQNEAQ (reference sequence). The CDR3 runs to 15 residues. Trimming pared 3 bases from V and 4 bases from J, leaving 13 bases between. The CDR3 here is CASSLGLASYNEQFF. CDR3 bases: TGTGCCAGCAGCTTGGGGCTAGCGAGTTACAATGAGCAGTTCTTC.

The gene calls are TRBV30 and TRBJ1-6; 10 bases match TRBD1. The CDR3 consists of 14 residues. CDR1 and CDR2 (germline): GTSNPN, SVGIG (reference sequence). V gave up 5 bases and J gave up 2 bases; unmatched junction bases: 0. This CDR3 reads CAWGTGAYNSPLHF. The CDR3 DNA follows: TGTGCCTGGGGGACAGGGGCCTATAATTCACCCCTCCACTTT.

J is TRBJ2-3 and V is TRBV6-2 or TRBV6-3; possible D gene TRBD2, 5 bases. The V and J ends lost 4 bases and 6 bases respectively, with 17 bases between them. The germline V gene encodes CDR1 MNHEY and CDR2 SVGEGT. The CDR3 totals 15 residues. In DNA, the CDR3 is TGTGCCAGCAGTTCTGGGGAGTGGTTCGCGGATACGCAGTATTTT. It yields the protein CASSSGEWFADTQYF.

CDR3 region: CASSFKGESTEAFF. CDR3 bases: TGTGCCAGCAGTTTTAAGGGGGAAAGTACTGAAGCTTTCTTT. The chain recombines TRBV27 with TRBJ1-1; TRBD1 is a possible D gene (6 bases). V gave up 3 bases and J gave up 5 bases, with 13 bases separating them. The CDR3 spans 14 residues. The germline V gene encodes CDR1 MNHEY and CDR2 SMNVEV (reference sequence).